The 16 T cell receptor beta chains presented below share a single source sample, sequenced in a study of cytomegalovirus exposure and HLA in healthy donors (dated by TCRdb to 2016 to 2017). Library creation used the immunoSEQ multiplex PCR assay. The multiplex PCR relied on a mix of 60 forward primers for TCR Vbeta segments and 13 reverse primers for TCR Jbeta segments. The table was pulled from immuneACCESS by TCRdb, which kept in-frame rearrangements only. Such tables lose some clones; where checked, under half of the loss comes from unresolved V genes, and the rest has no known cause. The sample table holds around 180,000 clones, of which about 72% were seen once. The ten largest make up roughly 1.6% of the sample. Source material: PBMCs. These receptors all stem from a girl between 5 and 17 years old in good health and CMV-seronegative.

The V and J genes are TRBV7-2 and TRBJ1-1; no definite D call. Germline lookup yields CDR1 SGHTA and CDR2 FQGNSA. The length of the CDR3 is 12 residues. CDR3 nucleotide sequence: TGTGCTCAAATCGGGGTGGTCACTGAAGCTTTCTTT. Its protein product is CAQIGVVTEAFF.

This clone was seen more than once but under ten times. The chain combines TRBV27 with TRBJ1-1, with D possibly TRBD1 on 5 matching bases. The ends were cut back, 6 bases at V and 1 base at J, with 15 bases in the middle. Germline V gives CDR1 MNHEY, CDR2 SMNVEV (reference sequence). The CDR3 is 15 amino acids. The CDR3, as DNA: TGTGCCAGCAGGCCACGACCAGACAGGAACACTGAAGCTTTCTTT. This sequence encodes CASRPRPDRNTEAFF.

The J gene is TRBJ2-3, the V gene TRBV7-6; TRBD1 is a possible D gene (6 bases). Germline V gene lookup returns CDR1 SGHVS and CDR2 FNYEAQ. CDR3 length equals 19 residues. Deletions cut 3 bases from V and 3 bases from J, with 25 bases between. CDR3 DNA sequence: TGTGCCAGCAGCTTGCTGGTCCTCCGGGACACGGATGATACAGATACGCAGTATTTT. Translating gives CASSLLVLRDTDDTDTQYF.

This chain connects TRBV7-6 to TRBJ1-1; 9 bases are a match to TRBD1. V lost 5 bases to trimming and J lost 1 base; unmatched junction nucleotides: 2. The V gene's germline CDR1 is SGHVS and CDR2 FNYEAQ. The CDR3 has 14 residues. The CDR3 reads CASSMGQGNTEAFF. The CDR3 DNA sequence: TGTGCCAGCAGCATGGGACAGGGGAACACTGAAGCTTTCTTT.

This clone was observed a few times. This rearrangement joins TRBV19 to TRBJ1-2; D gene unclear. The V end was cut by 1 base, the J end by 8 bases, with 17 bases between. Germline assignment: CDR1 LNHDA and CDR2 SQIVND (reference sequence). The CDR3 covers 15 residues. Here the CDR3 DNA reads TGTGCCAGTAGTATAGTCGCCAGAGCTTCGGGGGGCTACACCTTC. This encodes CASSIVARASGGYTF.

V and J are TRBV6-1 and TRBJ1-5; D may be TRBD1 (6 bases). Germline CDR1 reads MNHNS; CDR2 reads SASEGT. V was pared by 7 bases and J by 3 bases, with 16 bases between. This CDR3 comprises 15 residues. This CDR3 reads CASTREQGINQPQHF. DNA of the CDR3: TGTGCCAGCACTCGAGAACAGGGAATCAATCAGCCCCAGCATTTT.

This chain connects TRBV27 to TRBJ2-5; 9 bases map to TRBD1. The V gene's germline CDR1 is MNHEY and CDR2 SMNVEV (reference sequence). The CDR3 length is 16 residues. Losses at the gene ends were 5 bases for V and 0 bases for J; bases not matched to a gene: 7. The CDR3: CASSEAGTGYQETQYF. DNA of the CDR3: TGTGCCAGCAGTGAGGCCGGGACAGGGTACCAAGAGACCCAGTACTTC.

The chain is built from TRBV4-2 and TRBJ1-2; maybe TRBD1 (6 bases). Germline values: CDR1 LGHNA, CDR2 YNFKEQ. V shed 4 bases and J shed 7 bases, with 16 bases lying between them. The CDR3 consists of 14 residues. The CDR3 bases are TGTGCCAGCAGCCCGCAGGGGCAGTTCGGTGGCTACACCTTC. It codes for CASSPQGQFGGYTF.

The chain recombines TRBV14 with TRBJ1-2, with 8 bases that match TRBD1. This CDR3 contains 16 residues. Per the germline V gene, CDR1 is SGHDN and CDR2 is FVKESK. V shed 3 bases and J 6 bases; nucleotides not matched to a gene: 12. CDR3 nucleotide sequence: TGTGCCAGCAGCCACTACCGAGGGACAGGCCAAGATGGCTACACCTTC. It yields the protein CASSHYRGTGQDGYTF. Drawing the rest from reference TRBV14 and TRBJ1-2, the complete variable domain is EAGVTQFPSHSVIEKGQTVTLRCDPISGHDNLYWYRRVMGKEIKFLLHFVKESKQDESGMPNNRFLAERTGGTYSTLKVQPAELEDSGVYFCASSHYRGTGQDGYTFGSGTRLTVV.

This clone was counted a few times. This rearrangement joins TRBV27 to TRBJ2-7; D gene uncertain. The CDR3 has 13 amino acids. V lost 2 bases and J lost 1, with 6 bases in between. CDR1 is MNHEY, CDR2 SMNVEV, per germline (reference sequence). The CDR3 DNA reads as TGTGCCAGCAGTTTAATAGAGTCCTACGAGCAGTACTTC. It codes for CASSLIESYEQYF.

The J gene is TRBJ2-2, the V gene TRBV4-2, with D perhaps matching TRBD1 (7 bases). The CDR3 has 15 residues. Looked up from germline, CDR1 is LGHNA and CDR2 is YNFKEQ. V lost 2 bases and J lost 7, with 14 bases in between. The CDR3 DNA is TGTGCCAGCAGCCAATGGACAGGAGGGAACGGGGAGCTGTTTTTT. It translates to CASSQWTGGNGELFF.

This chain joins TRBV7-2 and TRBJ2-1, with TRBD1 matching 7 bases. The germline CDR1 and CDR2 sequences are SGHTA and FQGNSA. The CDR3 is made up of 16 amino acids. Losses at the gene ends were 3 bases for V and 4 bases for J; bases not matched to a gene: 9. CDR3 DNA sequence: TGTGCCAGCAGCTTGAGACAGGGCCTTACTTACAATGAGCAGTTCTTC. Protein sequence: CASSLRQGLTYNEQFF.

The chain combines TRBV7-3 with TRBJ2-3, with TRBD1 matching 7 bases. CDR1 and CDR2 from the germline V gene are SGHTA and FQGTGA. This CDR3 has 15 amino acids. V shed 0 bases and J 3 bases; nucleotides not matched to a gene: 3. The DNA of the CDR3 is TGTGCCAGCAGCTTAACAGGGGGCGCAACAGATACGCAGTATTTT. Encoded protein: CASSLTGGATDTQYF.

This clone was seen more than once but under ten times. J is TRBJ2-5 and V is TRBV6-6; 8 bases match TRBD2. The junction had 7 bases not matched to a gene; V was cut back by 8 bases and J by 2 bases. CDR3 length: 14 residues. The germline gives CDR1 MNHNY, CDR2 SVGAGI (reference sequence). In nucleotides, the CDR3 is TGTGCCAGCGGCGTAGCGGGGTTGCAAGAGACCCAGTACTTC. It translates to CASGVAGLQETQYF.

This clone has just one count. This chain joins TRBV5-1 and TRBJ2-1; possible D gene TRBD2, 6 bases. There are 14 residues in the CDR3. CDR1 is SGHRS and CDR2 is YFSETQ in the germline V gene. The V gene lost 6 bases and the J gene lost 3 bases, with 13 bases spanning the gap. The CDR3 coding sequence is TGCGCCAGCACGGGACTCGGCGGCTACAATGAGCAGTTCTTC. Amino acids: CASTGLGGYNEQFF.

The chain employs TRBV6-5 and TRBJ1-2; 10 bases match TRBD1. CDR3 length equals 13 residues. Per germline, CDR1 MNHEY and CDR2 SVGAGI. With V trimmed by 6 bases and J by 8 bases, 6 bases remained unmatched. The CDR3 loop is CASSTDRGHGYTF. The CDR3 nucleotides are TGTGCCAGCAGCACCGACAGGGGGCACGGCTACACCTTC.